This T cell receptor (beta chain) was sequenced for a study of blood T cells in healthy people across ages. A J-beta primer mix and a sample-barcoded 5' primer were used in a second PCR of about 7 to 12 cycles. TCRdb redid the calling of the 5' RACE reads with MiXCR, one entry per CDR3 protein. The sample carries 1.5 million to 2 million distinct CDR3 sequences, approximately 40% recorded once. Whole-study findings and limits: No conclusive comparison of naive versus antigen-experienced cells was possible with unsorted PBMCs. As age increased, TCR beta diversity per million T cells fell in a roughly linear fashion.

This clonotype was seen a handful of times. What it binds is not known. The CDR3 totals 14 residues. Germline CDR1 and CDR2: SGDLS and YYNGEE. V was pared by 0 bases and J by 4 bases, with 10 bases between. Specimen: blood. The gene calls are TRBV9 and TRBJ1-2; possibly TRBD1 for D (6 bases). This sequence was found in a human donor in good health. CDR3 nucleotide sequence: TGTGCCAGCAGCGTAGTGCAGGGGCCCTATGGCTACACCTTC. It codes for CASSVVQGPYGYTF. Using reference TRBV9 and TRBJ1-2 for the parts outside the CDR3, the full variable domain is DSGVTQTPKHLITATGQRVTLRCSPRSGDLSVYWYQQSLDQGLQFLIQYYNGEERAKGNILERFSAQQFPDLHSELNLSSLELGDSALYFCASSVVQGPYGYTFGSGTRLTVV.